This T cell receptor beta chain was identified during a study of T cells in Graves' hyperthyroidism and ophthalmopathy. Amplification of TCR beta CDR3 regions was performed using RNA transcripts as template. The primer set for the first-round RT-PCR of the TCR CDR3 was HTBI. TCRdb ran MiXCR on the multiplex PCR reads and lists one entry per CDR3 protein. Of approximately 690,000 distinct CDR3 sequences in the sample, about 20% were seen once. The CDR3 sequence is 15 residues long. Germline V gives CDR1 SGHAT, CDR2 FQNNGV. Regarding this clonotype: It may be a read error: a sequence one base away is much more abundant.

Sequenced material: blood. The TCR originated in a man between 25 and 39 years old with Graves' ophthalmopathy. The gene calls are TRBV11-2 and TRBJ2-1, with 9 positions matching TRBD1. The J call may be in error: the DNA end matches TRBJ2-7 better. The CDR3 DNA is TGTGCCAGCAGCAAGGACAGGGGCTACTACAATGAGCAGTACTTC. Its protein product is CASSKDRGYYNEQYF.